The rows below give T cell receptor beta chains drawn from one sample of a study of cytomegalovirus exposure and HLA in healthy donors. Using immunoSEQ multiplex PCR, the repertoire was profiled, and TCRdb retains in-frame clones only, with some absent. This sample contains over 90,000 clones. The sequencing input was PBMCs. These receptors all stem from a man between 35 and 55 years old in good health and CMV-seronegative. Each CDR3 is given with its conserved first and last residue. Fields, in order: V gene, CDR3 protein.

>TRBV6-4
CASSSERGGGNEQFF
>TRBV18
CASSQTGGAGQETQYF
>TRBV10-2
CASQGLTYEQYF
>TRBV10-3
CAIRGRDRGYEQYF
>TRBV9
CASSVGDRSDTQYF
>TRBV7-9
CASSDRENTEAFF
>TRBV28
CASSLGGYSNQPQHF
>TRBV2
CASSVDRTGEQYF
>TRBV5-1
CASSPGQGGSHTQYF
>TRBV5-1
CASSASGTPGEKLFF
>TRBV11-2
CASSLQGAGVSETQYF
>TRBV28
CASSLFGREEGYTF
>TRBV18
CASSTTGLAASYEQYF
>TRBV13
CASSHGTSDEQFF
>TRBV5-1
CASSLVGGFSSGANVLTF
>TRBV5-6
CASSLEGNTDTQYF
>TRBV5-4
CASATGQGNTEAFF
>TRBV7-8
CASSLSQGPVEAKNIQYF
>TRBV5-1
CASSDEAYMAYGYTF
>TRBV27
CASSLATGGAGGYTF
>TRBV7-7
CASSPHLETDTQYF
>TRBV4-3
CASSREFRGGTNTGELFF
>TRBV6-5
CASSIQPSGYEQYF
>TRBV14
CASSQDLGTGELFF
>TRBV2
CASSETQIVNTEAFF
>TRBV5-1
CASSGGLAGILYNEQFF
>TRBV7-9
CASSQDRGYEQYF
>TRBV7-9
CASSLVEVPGGGYTF
>TRBV5-1
CASSPGLMNTEAFF
>TRBV7-2
CASSSSQTGLNSNQPQHF
>TRBV30
CAWTPSNYGYTF
>TRBV5-4
CASSLEGQGRTNEKLFF
>TRBV30
CAWSPGLATYYEQYF
>TRBV5-1
CASTRDSANTGELFF
>TRBV7-2
CASSYTGSYNSPLHF
>TRBV5-1
CASSLVAGMNTEAFF
>TRBV5-1
CASSLEGGSSARYGYTF
>TRBV10-3
CAISPGVAGELFF
>TRBV5-4
CASSLTYRALTNSPLRF
>TRBV11-3
CASSLGQGAGNTIYF
>TRBV15
CATSMRLDNEQFF
>TRBV27
CASSLTGNYGYTF
>TRBV6-4
CASSENTGSPLHF
>TRBV19
CASSILWDRINYGYTF
>TRBV7-6
CASSLVASGRGYEQYF
>TRBV5-1
CASSEGLAVYNEQFF
>TRBV13
CASSPGTSSDEQYF
>TRBV4-1
CASSPIGTSGTYEQYF
>TRBV18
CASSPGQGFSSGNTIYF
>TRBV19
CASSIGRTGTDTQYF
>TRBV7-2
CASSLRVRVTEAFF
>TRBV19
CASSTRGQVGNTIYF